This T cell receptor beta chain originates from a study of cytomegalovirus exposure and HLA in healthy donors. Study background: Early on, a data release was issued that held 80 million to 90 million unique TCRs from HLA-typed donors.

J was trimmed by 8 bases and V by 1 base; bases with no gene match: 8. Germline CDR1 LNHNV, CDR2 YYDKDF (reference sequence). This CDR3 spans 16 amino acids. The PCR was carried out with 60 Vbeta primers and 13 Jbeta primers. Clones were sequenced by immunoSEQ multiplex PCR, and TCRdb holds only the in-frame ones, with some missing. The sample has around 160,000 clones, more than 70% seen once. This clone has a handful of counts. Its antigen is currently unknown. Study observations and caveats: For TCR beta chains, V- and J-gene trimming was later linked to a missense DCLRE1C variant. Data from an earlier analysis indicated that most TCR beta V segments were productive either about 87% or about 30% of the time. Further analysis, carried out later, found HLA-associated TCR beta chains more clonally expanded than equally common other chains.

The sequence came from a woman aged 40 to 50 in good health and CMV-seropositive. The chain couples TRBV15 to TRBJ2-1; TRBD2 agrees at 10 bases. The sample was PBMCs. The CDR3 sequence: CATSRVQREGSDEQFF. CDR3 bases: TGTGCCACCAGCAGAGTCCAGCGGGAGGGCAGCGATGAGCAGTTCTTC.